The T cell receptor beta chain described here comes from a study of breast tumors, draining lymph nodes, adjacent tissues. The CDR3 is 14 amino acids. Germline loops: CDR1 SGHDN, CDR2 FVKESK. V lost 3 bases and J lost 4, with 13 bases in between. TCRdb re-called the multiplex PCR reads through MiXCR, storing one row per CDR3 protein. Of some 150,000 distinct CDR3 sequences listed, 20% to 25% are singletons. This clonotype was counted once. Its antigen is still unknown. Broader study findings: Tumor TCR diversity was below lymph nodes but above nontumor tissue. Compared with basal-like, luminal-like tumors shared significantly more repertoire with nontumor tissue. Data only fit, rather than demonstrated, lymph node origin of most tumor T cells. Findings are consistent with lymph node origin and intratumoral expansion of most tumor T cells.

Axillary draining lymph nodes of breast cancer patients supplied the node samples. The chain combines TRBV14 with TRBJ2-7; the D gene is possibly TRBD1 (5 bases). The origin of this receptor is a female donor with breast cancer. Some clones in this sample may be carry-over from other donors' samples. Sequenced material: axillary lymph node tissue. The CDR3 nucleotides read TGTGCCAGCAGCCAGGGCCCAGGGTTGTACGAGCAGTACTTC. It translates to CASSQGPGLYEQYF. The complete variable domain, with remaining parts taken from reference TRBV14 and TRBJ2-7, reads EAGVTQFPSHSVIEKGQTVTLRCDPISGHDNLYWYRRVMGKEIKFLLHFVKESKQDESGMPNNRFLAERTGGTYSTLKVQPAELEDSGVYFCASSQGPGLYEQYFGPGTRLTVT.